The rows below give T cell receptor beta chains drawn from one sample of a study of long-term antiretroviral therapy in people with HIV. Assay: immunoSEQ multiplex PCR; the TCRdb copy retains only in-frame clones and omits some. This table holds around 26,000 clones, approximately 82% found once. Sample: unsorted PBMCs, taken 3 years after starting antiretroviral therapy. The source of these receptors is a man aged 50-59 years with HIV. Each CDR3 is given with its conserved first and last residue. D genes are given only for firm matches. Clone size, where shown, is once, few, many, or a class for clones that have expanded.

CDR3nt: TGCGCCAGCAGCCAAGGCATTAGGACTAGCGGAACCTACGAGCAGTACTTC
CDR3aa: CASSQGIRTSGTYEQYF
j_gene: TRBJ2-7
abundance: .
v_gene: TRBV4-1
d_gene: TRBD2

CDR3nt: TGTGCCAGCAGTCGAAGAGGGGAACTAGCCAAAAACATTCAGTACTTC
CDR3aa: CASSRRGELAKNIQYF
j_gene: TRBJ2-4
abundance: .
v_gene: TRBV7-8
d_gene: .

CDR3nt: TGCAGCGTTGGCAGGACAGGGGAAAAACTGTTTTTT
CDR3aa: CSVGRTGEKLFF
j_gene: TRBJ1-4
abundance: once
v_gene: TRBV29-1
d_gene: TRBD1

CDR3nt: TGTGCCAGCAGTGATCTGAACACTGAAGCTTTCTTT
CDR3aa: CASSDLNTEAFF
j_gene: TRBJ1-1
abundance: .
v_gene: TRBV6-6
d_gene: .

CDR3nt: TGTGCCAGAAGCTTAAGCGGGAGAGTAGCCGGGGAGCTGTTTTTT
CDR3aa: CARSLSGRVAGELFF
j_gene: TRBJ2-2
abundance: .
v_gene: TRBV5-3
d_gene: TRBD2

CDR3nt: TGCAGCGTTGAAGATAAAGAGGGGAATGAAAAACTGTTTTTT
CDR3aa: CSVEDKEGNEKLFF
j_gene: TRBJ1-4
abundance: .
v_gene: TRBV29-1
d_gene: .

CDR3nt: TGTGCCAGTAGTGTCAGGTTGGACACTGAAGCTTTCTTT
CDR3aa: CASSVRLDTEAFF
j_gene: TRBJ1-1
abundance: .
v_gene: TRBV19
d_gene: .

CDR3nt: TGCAGCGTCCAGGGGGGGACGTCCTACGAGCAGTACTTC
CDR3aa: CSVQGGTSYEQYF
j_gene: TRBJ2-7
abundance: .
v_gene: TRBV29-1
d_gene: .

CDR3nt: TGTGCCAGCAGCGCCAGCGGTATTGAGCAGTTCTTC
CDR3aa: CASSASGIEQFF
j_gene: TRBJ2-1
abundance: .
v_gene: TRBV9
d_gene: .

CDR3nt: TGTGCCAGCAGCCCACTGTCACTACAGAACACTGAAGCTTTCTTT
CDR3aa: CASSPLSLQNTEAFF
j_gene: TRBJ1-1
abundance: .
v_gene: TRBV5-6
d_gene: .

CDR3nt: TGTGCCAGCAGTTCCCCTCCGATCGGTGGAAACACCATATATTTT
CDR3aa: CASSSPPIGGNTIYF
j_gene: TRBJ1-3
abundance: .
v_gene: TRBV6-6
d_gene: .

CDR3nt: TGTGCTAGTGGTTTGGCTAGCGGGGGAATCACAGATACGCAGTATTTT
CDR3aa: CASGLASGGITDTQYF
j_gene: TRBJ2-3
abundance: .
v_gene: TRBV12-5
d_gene: TRBD2

CDR3nt: TGCGCCAGCACCCGCCAGTGGACAGGGGGGACAGATACGCAGTATTTT
CDR3aa: CASTRQWTGGTDTQYF
j_gene: TRBJ2-3
abundance: .
v_gene: TRBV4-3
d_gene: TRBD1

CDR3nt: TGTGCCAGCAGCTTGGGGGCGGAGAGCTCCTACGAGCAGTACTTC
CDR3aa: CASSLGAESSYEQYF
j_gene: TRBJ2-7
abundance: medium-sized
v_gene: TRBV5-4
d_gene: .

CDR3nt: TGCGCCAGCAGCTTACTCACCAGGGACACCGGGGAGCTGTTTTTT
CDR3aa: CASSLLTRDTGELFF
j_gene: TRBJ2-2
abundance: .
v_gene: TRBV5-1
d_gene: .

CDR3nt: TGTGCCAGCAGCCCTAAGGGGGGCTGGAATCAGCCCCAGCATTTT
CDR3aa: CASSPKGGWNQPQHF
j_gene: TRBJ1-5
abundance: .
v_gene: TRBV7-8
d_gene: .

CDR3nt: TGTGCCATCAGTCCTACCGGGACAGGGATCGAGCAGTACTTC
CDR3aa: CAISPTGTGIEQYF
j_gene: TRBJ2-7
abundance: .
v_gene: TRBV10-3
d_gene: TRBD1

CDR3nt: TGTGCCAGCAGCCTACAAAGAGGGATACAGGGGGCGAACACCGGGGAGCTGTTTTTT
CDR3aa: CASSLQRGIQGANTGELFF
j_gene: TRBJ2-2
abundance: .
v_gene: TRBV21-1
d_gene: .

CDR3nt: TGTGCCAGCAGCGAAGGGTACGAGCAGTACTTC
CDR3aa: CASSEGYEQYF
j_gene: TRBJ2-7
abundance: .
v_gene: TRBV2
d_gene: .

CDR3nt: TGTGCCAGTTCCTCCGGACGCCCGTCCCTCAATCAGCCCCAGCATTTT
CDR3aa: CASSSGRPSLNQPQHF
j_gene: TRBJ1-5
abundance: few
v_gene: TRBV19
d_gene: .

CDR3nt: TGTGCCAGCAGACGATCCAGAATAGGGGGGAATCAGCCCCAGCATTTT
CDR3aa: CASRRSRIGGNQPQHF
j_gene: TRBJ1-5
abundance: .
v_gene: TRBV2
d_gene: .

CDR3nt: TGTGCCAGCAGTGGGACAGGGAAGTATGGCTACACCTTC
CDR3aa: CASSGTGKYGYTF
j_gene: TRBJ1-2
abundance: .
v_gene: TRBV28
d_gene: TRBD1

CDR3nt: TGCGCCAGCAGCCCACGCGTCGGACAGGCCTACGAGCAGTACTTC
CDR3aa: CASSPRVGQAYEQYF
j_gene: TRBJ2-7
abundance: once
v_gene: TRBV5-1
d_gene: TRBD1

CDR3nt: TGCGCCAGCAGTGATGAAGCCTACAATGAGCAGTTCTTC
CDR3aa: CASSDEAYNEQFF
j_gene: TRBJ2-1
abundance: few
v_gene: TRBV10-1
d_gene: .

CDR3nt: TGTGCCAGTAGTATAGCCCCCCGTGGTAAGTTGCCCCAGCATTTT
CDR3aa: CASSIAPRGKLPQHF
j_gene: TRBJ1-5
abundance: .
v_gene: TRBV19
d_gene: .

CDR3nt: TGTGCCAGTAGTATAGGTTCGGCAGCGGGGGGAGAGACCCAGTACTTC
CDR3aa: CASSIGSAAGGETQYF
j_gene: TRBJ2-5
abundance: .
v_gene: TRBV19
d_gene: TRBD2

CDR3nt: TGTGCCAGCAGCCCGGAAGAGAGGGGGGTGCTTCTCGACTACACCTTC
CDR3aa: CASSPEERGVLLDYTF
j_gene: TRBJ1-2
abundance: .
v_gene: TRBV11-2
d_gene: .

CDR3nt: TGTGCCAGCAGCGCCACCGGGACAGGACACGAGCAGTACTTC
CDR3aa: CASSATGTGHEQYF
j_gene: TRBJ2-7
abundance: .
v_gene: TRBV9
d_gene: TRBD1

CDR3nt: TGTGCCAGCAGCCGGACAGGGGCCGATGAAAAACTGTTTTTT
CDR3aa: CASSRTGADEKLFF
j_gene: TRBJ1-4
abundance: .
v_gene: TRBV5-6
d_gene: TRBD1

CDR3nt: TGCGCCAGCAGCTTGGCCGGCAGGGAGTTGGGCGAGCAGTACTTC
CDR3aa: CASSLAGRELGEQYF
j_gene: TRBJ2-7
abundance: .
v_gene: TRBV5-1
d_gene: .

CDR3nt: TGTGCCAGCAGTGTGGCAGCTAGCACAGATACGCAGTATTTT
CDR3aa: CASSVAASTDTQYF
j_gene: TRBJ2-3
abundance: few
v_gene: TRBV28
d_gene: .

CDR3nt: TGTGCCAGCAGCTTTCAGGACAACTATGGCTACACCTTC
CDR3aa: CASSFQDNYGYTF
j_gene: TRBJ1-2
abundance: once
v_gene: TRBV7-9
d_gene: .

CDR3nt: TGTGCCAGCAGTTACTCCCTAACGGGAGAAGGCGAGCAGTACTTC
CDR3aa: CASSYSLTGEGEQYF
j_gene: TRBJ2-7
abundance: .
v_gene: TRBV6-6
d_gene: .

CDR3nt: TGTGCCACCAATGAGGGGGGGGTGGATACGCAGTATTTT
CDR3aa: CATNEGGVDTQYF
j_gene: TRBJ2-3
abundance: few
v_gene: TRBV28
d_gene: .

CDR3nt: TGTGCCACCGCCGGGCGTTGGGACACCGGGGAGCTGTTTTTT
CDR3aa: CATAGRWDTGELFF
j_gene: TRBJ2-2
abundance: .
v_gene: TRBV19
d_gene: .

CDR3nt: TGTGCCAGCAGCACTTCCGTTGTCACTGAAGCTTTCTTT
CDR3aa: CASSTSVVTEAFF
j_gene: TRBJ1-1
abundance: .
v_gene: TRBV9
d_gene: .

CDR3nt: TGTGCCAGCAGCGTCCGGGACAGGGGGCTAGGCTATGGCTACACCTTC
CDR3aa: CASSVRDRGLGYGYTF
j_gene: TRBJ1-2
abundance: few
v_gene: TRBV5-6
d_gene: TRBD1

CDR3nt: TGTGCCAGCACCCACGGACGCCTTAAGTTTTTT
CDR3aa: CASTHGRLKFF
j_gene: TRBJ2-2
abundance: .
v_gene: TRBV11-2
d_gene: .

CDR3nt: TGTGCCACCAGCAGGTCCGGACAGGGAAACACTGAAGCTTTCTTT
CDR3aa: CATSRSGQGNTEAFF
j_gene: TRBJ1-1
abundance: .
v_gene: TRBV15
d_gene: TRBD1

CDR3nt: TGTGCCAGCAGCACTCGGACTAGCGGGAGTGATCCGCAGTATTTT
CDR3aa: CASSTRTSGSDPQYF
j_gene: TRBJ2-3
abundance: .
v_gene: TRBV7-9
d_gene: TRBD2

CDR3nt: TGTGCCAGCAGCTTAGAGAGAACGGGACAGGGGGCCACCTACGAGCAGTACTTC
CDR3aa: CASSLERTGQGATYEQYF
j_gene: TRBJ2-7
abundance: few
v_gene: TRBV11-3
d_gene: TRBD1

CDR3nt: TGTGCCAGCAGCTTGACGACTAGCACCCAGCAGTACTTC
CDR3aa: CASSLTTSTQQYF
j_gene: TRBJ2-7
abundance: .
v_gene: TRBV11-3
d_gene: TRBD2

CDR3nt: TGTGCCAGCAGTGACCCAAACGGGGGGCCAGATACGCAGTATTTT
CDR3aa: CASSDPNGGPDTQYF
j_gene: TRBJ2-3
abundance: .
v_gene: TRBV6-4
d_gene: .

CDR3nt: TGTGCCAGCAGCGCCGGGACGACCGGGGAGCTGTTTTTT
CDR3aa: CASSAGTTGELFF
j_gene: TRBJ2-2
abundance: .
v_gene: TRBV9
d_gene: .

CDR3nt: TGTGCCATTGGAGAGCGGTACACTGAAGCTTTCTTT
CDR3aa: CAIGERYTEAFF
j_gene: TRBJ1-1
abundance: .
v_gene: TRBV10-3
d_gene: .

CDR3nt: TGTGCCAGCAGCGTAGCTTTTGGCGGTACAAGGGGCTACACCTTC
CDR3aa: CASSVAFGGTRGYTF
j_gene: TRBJ1-2
abundance: few
v_gene: TRBV9
d_gene: .